These 24 T cell receptor beta chains originate from one sample sequenced in a study of OX40 agonist ivuxolimab in advanced cancers. Sequencing was performed with immunoSEQ multiplex PCR; in TCRdb, only in-frame clones are kept and a portion is missing. The sample carries about 70,000 clones, 80% to 85% recorded once. The sample consisted of CD4+ or CD8+ T cells sorted from blood, taken in a trial of the OX40 agonist ivuxolimab. These receptors were collected from an adult with an advanced solid tumor such as melanoma, head and neck, liver or kidney cancer.

This sequence joins TRBV5-1 and TRBJ2-1, with 12 bases matching TRBD2. Germline CDR1 reads SGHRS; CDR2 reads YFSETQ. J lost 8 bases, V lost 4 bases, and 10 bases had no gene match. CDR3 length equals 16 residues. The CDR3 DNA follows: TGCGCCAGCAGCCCCTCTAGCGGGAGGGCTGGGTATGAGCAGTTCTTC. This translates into CASSPSSGRAGYEQFF. Combining the CDR3 with reference TRBV5-1 and TRBJ2-1 gives the whole variable domain KAGVTQTPRYLIKTRGQQVTLSCSPISGHRSVSWYQQTPGQGLQFLFEYFSETQRNKGNFPGRFSGRQFSNSRSEMNVSTLELGDSALYLCASSPSSGRAGYEQFFGPGTRLTVL.

The chain uses TRBV7-9 and TRBJ1-1; D gene unclear. Per the germline V gene, CDR1 is SEHNR and CDR2 is FQNEAQ (reference sequence). V was cut by 3 bases and J by 11 bases, with 13 bases left in between. This CDR3 is built from 12 residues. The CDR3, as DNA: TGTGCCAGCAGCTTGCCCCCCCCGGCCGCTTTCTTT. Translation gives CASSLPPPAAFF.

The genes are TRBV29-1 and TRBJ1-1, with D hard to call. This CDR3 spans 17 amino acids. Between the trimmed V and J ends, which lost 3 bases and 1 base, there was a span of 21 bases. The germline V gene encodes CDR1 SQVTM and CDR2 ANQGSEA. The CDR3 DNA sequence: TGCAGCGTTGAGGTGACTCTCGGTCCTAATACGAACACTGAAGCTTTCTTT. It encodes CSVEVTLGPNTNTEAFF.

This clone was seen a handful of times. The genes are TRBV5-1 and TRBJ2-6; maybe TRBD1 (6 bases). The germline V and J ends were trimmed by 5 bases and 0 bases, with 9 bases remaining between them. Looked up from germline, CDR1 is SGHRS and CDR2 is YFSETQ. This CDR3 has 15 residues. CDR3 residues: CASSDRNSGANVLTF. CDR3 in DNA: TGCGCCAGCAGTGACAGGAACTCTGGGGCCAACGTCCTGACTTTC.

This clone came up once. The chain carries TRBV29-1 and TRBJ2-7; D uncertain. V shed 8 bases and J shed 5 bases, with 10 bases lying between them. The germline gives CDR1 SQVTM, CDR2 ANQGSEA. The CDR3 has 10 residues. The CDR3 loop reads CSYLGHEQYF. CDR3 coding DNA: TGCAGCTACCTCGGCCACGAGCAGTACTTC.

The rearrangement uses TRBV19 and TRBJ2-1; unclear D gene. The CDR3 is made up of 15 amino acids. The V end lost 3 bases, the J end lost 0 bases, and 9 bases lay between the germline ends. Germline V gives CDR1 LNHDA, CDR2 SQIVND (reference sequence). This chain's CDR3 is CASSILADSYNEQFF. The CDR3 DNA reads as TGTGCCAGTAGTATTCTGGCGGACTCCTACAATGAGCAGTTCTTC.

The chain couples TRBV6-1 to TRBJ1-2; TRBD1 aligns across 9 bases. Germline loops: CDR1 MNHNS, CDR2 SASEGT. This CDR3 has 16 residues. V trimming: 2 bases; J trimming: 5 bases; junction bases outside the gene matches: 9. The CDR3 protein is CASSEIAGTGPYGYTF. The CDR3 DNA is TGTGCCAGCAGTGAAATTGCCGGGACAGGGCCTTATGGCTACACCTTC.

DNA of the CDR3: TGCGCCAGCAGCCCCTTTCCCAGACAGGGCGCTAACTATGGCTACACCTTC. Its protein product is CASSPFPRQGANYGYTF. This chain uses TRBV4-1 with TRBJ1-2; 7 bases align to TRBD1. The germline V gene encodes CDR1 MGHRA and CDR2 YSYEKL. This CDR3 contains 17 residues. V shed 4 bases and J 0 bases; nucleotides not matched to a gene: 11.

This chain links TRBV7-3 with TRBJ2-7, with D possibly being TRBD1 (6 bases). The CDR3 covers 17 residues. V lost 1 base and J lost 6, with 22 bases in between. Germline CDR1 SGHTA, CDR2 FQGTGA. CDR3 region: CASSLRVGDIRSGEQYF. The CDR3 region has the DNA TGTGCCAGCAGCTTAAGGGTCGGGGACATAAGATCGGGCGAGCAGTACTTC.

CDR3 residues: CASSYSSGGYGYTF. The CDR3 DNA reads as TGTGCCAGCAGTTACTCATCCGGGGGCTATGGCTACACCTTC. The chain recombines TRBV6-5 with TRBJ1-2; a possible D gene is TRBD1 (5 bases). This CDR3 spans 14 amino acids. Trimming took 0 bases from V and 4 from J, leaving 9 bases between them. The germline V gene encodes CDR1 MNHEY and CDR2 SVGAGI.

V and J are TRBV14 and TRBJ2-5, with D tentatively TRBD1 (7 bases). Trimming shortened V by 4 bases and J by 5 bases, and 14 bases separated the two germline ends. The CDR3 consists of 14 residues. Germline V gene data show CDR1 as SGHDN and CDR2 as FVKESK. The CDR3: CASSRRGAGETQYF. CDR3 coding DNA: TGTGCCAGCAGCCGCAGGGGGGCCGGGGAGACCCAGTACTTC.

This sequence joins TRBV6-5 and TRBJ2-3, with no clear D. Trimming took 3 bases from V and 2 from J, leaving 12 bases between them. Germline CDR1 reads MNHEY; CDR2 reads SVGAGI. There are 15 residues in the CDR3. The CDR3 nucleotides read TGTGCCAGCAGTTATTCTTTCACCCCCACAGATACGCAGTATTTT. Residues: CASSYSFTPTDTQYF.

This chain joins TRBV7-3 and TRBJ1-2; tentatively, D is TRBD1 (5 bases). The germline V gene encodes CDR1 SGHTA and CDR2 FQGTGA. The V end was cut by 1 base, the J end by 4 bases, with 22 bases between. The CDR3 has 18 residues. The CDR3 is CASSLKGRTSGSFYGYTF. The CDR3 nucleotides are TGTGCCAGCAGCTTAAAGGGGAGGACAAGCGGTTCTTTCTATGGCTACACCTTC.

The chain has TRBV29-1 and TRBJ2-7; 9 nucleotides line up with TRBD1. The CDR3 runs 13 residues. The V gene's germline CDR1 is SQVTM and CDR2 ANQGSEA. V shed 6 bases, J shed 5 bases, and the junction held 8 bases outside the gene matches. In DNA, the CDR3 is TGCAGCGTACCGGGACAGGGAATCCACGAGCAGTACTTC. Its translation is CSVPGQGIHEQYF.

The genes are TRBV4-2 and TRBJ2-7; D is ambiguous. Germline V gene data show CDR1 as LGHNA and CDR2 as YNFKEQ. The CDR3 totals 14 residues. V was trimmed by 1 base and J by 0 bases, leaving 7 bases between them. The CDR3 is CASSQARSSYEQYF. The CDR3 DNA sequence: TGTGCCAGCAGCCAAGCCCGCTCCTCCTACGAGCAGTACTTC.

The chain recombines TRBV7-9 with TRBJ1-3, with D maybe TRBD1 (5 bases). V was pared by 0 bases and J by 1 base, with 10 bases between. In germline, CDR1 is SEHNR, CDR2 FQNEAQ (reference sequence). CDR3 length: 16 amino acids. Written as DNA, the CDR3 is TGTGCCAGCAGCTTAGCGTTGGGGCTTTCTGGAAACACCATATATTTT. The encoded protein is CASSLALGLSGNTIYF.

The chain links TRBV11-3 to TRBJ2-5; 14 positions match TRBD2. The V gene end was trimmed by 1 base and the J gene end by 4 bases; junction bases not matched to a gene: 2. The CDR3 consists of 16 residues. CDR1 is SGHNT and CDR2 is YENEEA in the germline V gene. For the CDR3, the DNA is TGTGCCAGCAGCTTAGGAGGGACTAGCGGGAGAGAGACCCAGTACTTC. This codes for CASSLGGTSGRETQYF. The variable domain in full, completed from reference TRBV11-3 and TRBJ2-5, reads EAGVVQSPRYKIIEKKQPVAFWCNPISGHNTLYWYLQNLGQGPELLIRYENEEAVDDSQLPKDRFSAERLKGVDSTLKIQPAELGDSAVYLCASSLGGTSGRETQYFGPGTRLLVL.

The chain is built from TRBV6-6 and TRBJ1-1; D remains ambiguous. The germline gives CDR1 MNHNY, CDR2 SVGAGI (reference sequence). Trimming took 5 bases from V and 7 from J, leaving 11 bases between them. CDR3 length: 12 residues. CDR3 loop: CASSPRALEAFF. The DNA of the CDR3 is TGTGCCAGCAGTCCCCGGGCGCTTGAAGCTTTCTTT.

The chain joins TRBV5-4 to TRBJ1-2, with D uncertain. Trimming left V 0 bases short and J 10 bases short, with 13 bases between. Germline V gene sequence: CDR1 SGHNT, CDR2 YYREEE (reference sequence). This CDR3 is built from 13 residues. CDR3 in amino acids: CASSLVDPIVYTF. The CDR3 nucleotides are TGTGCCAGCAGCTTGGTGGACCCCATTGTCTACACCTTC.

This clone was seen more than once but under ten times. CDR3 sequence reads: CASSLTTAQGDQPQHF. The CDR3 DNA reads as TGTGCCAGCAGCTTGACGACGGCCCAGGGGGATCAGCCCCAGCATTTT. V gene TRBV5-6 combines with J gene TRBJ1-5; 7 bases align to TRBD1. V gave up 1 base and J gave up 5 bases; unmatched junction bases: 9. The CDR3 runs 16 residues. The germline V gene encodes CDR1 SGHDT and CDR2 YYEEEE.

V is TRBV5-1 and J is TRBJ2-3; D remains unclear. Trimming removed 3 bases at V and 2 bases at J, with 16 bases between. Looked up from germline, CDR1 is SGHRS and CDR2 is YFSETQ. The CDR3 is made up of 16 amino acids. In nucleotides, the CDR3 is TGCGCCAGCAGCTCGTTAGGCGGAACCCTCACAGATACGCAGTATTTT. Translated, it gives CASSSLGGTLTDTQYF.

The chain carries TRBV18 and TRBJ1-1; TRBD1 is a possible D gene (5 bases). The germline V gene has CDR1 KGHSH and CDR2 LQKENI. The length of the CDR3 is 14 residues. V dropped 3 bases and J dropped 4 bases, with 12 bases sitting between them. CDR3 amino acids: CASSPSQGLTEAFF. CDR3 in DNA: TGTGCCAGCTCACCGTCGCAGGGACTCACTGAAGCTTTCTTT. The full variable domain, completed using reference TRBV18 and TRBJ1-1, is NAGVMQNPRHLVRRRGQEARLRCSPMKGHSHVYWYRQLPEEGLKFMVYLQKENIIDESGMPKERFSAEFPKEGPSILRIQQVVRGDSAAYFCASSPSQGLTEAFFGQGTRLTVV.

This clone has a single count. The gene calls are TRBV6-4 and TRBJ2-3; 11 bases line up with TRBD1. The germline gives CDR1 MRHNA, CDR2 SNTAGT. With 6 bases clipped from V and 4 bases from J, the junction kept 3 bases outside the gene matches. The CDR3 loop spans 14 amino acids. The CDR3: CASSGQGASDTQYF. The CDR3 DNA follows: TGTGCCAGCAGCGGACAGGGGGCGTCAGATACGCAGTATTTT.

The chain uses TRBV19 and TRBJ2-2, with 9 bases identical to TRBD1. Germline trimming cut 6 bases from V and 4 bases from J; bases unmatched to any gene: 9. The germline gives CDR1 LNHDA, CDR2 SQIVND (reference sequence). The CDR3 is 16 amino acids. The CDR3 loop reads CASRIPGQGLTGELFF. The DNA of the CDR3 is TGTGCCAGTAGGATTCCGGGACAGGGCCTCACCGGGGAGCTGTTTTTT.